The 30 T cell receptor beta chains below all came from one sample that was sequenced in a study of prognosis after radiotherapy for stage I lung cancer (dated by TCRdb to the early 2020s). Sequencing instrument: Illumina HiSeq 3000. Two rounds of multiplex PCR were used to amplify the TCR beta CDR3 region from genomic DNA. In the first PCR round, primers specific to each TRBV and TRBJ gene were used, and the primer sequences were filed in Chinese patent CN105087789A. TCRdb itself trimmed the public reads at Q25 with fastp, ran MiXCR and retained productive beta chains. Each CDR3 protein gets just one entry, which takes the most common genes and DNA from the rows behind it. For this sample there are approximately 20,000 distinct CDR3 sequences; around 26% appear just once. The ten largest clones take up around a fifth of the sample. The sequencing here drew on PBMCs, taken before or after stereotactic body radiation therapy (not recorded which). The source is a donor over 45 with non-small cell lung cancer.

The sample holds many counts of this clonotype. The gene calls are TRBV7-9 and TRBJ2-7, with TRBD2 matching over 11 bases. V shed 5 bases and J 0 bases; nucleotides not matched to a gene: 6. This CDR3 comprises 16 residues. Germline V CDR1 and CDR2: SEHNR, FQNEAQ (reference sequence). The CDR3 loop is CASSQRLAGSSYEQYF. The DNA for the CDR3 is TGTGCCAGCAGCCAGCGACTAGCGGGATCCTCCTACGAGCAGTACTTC.

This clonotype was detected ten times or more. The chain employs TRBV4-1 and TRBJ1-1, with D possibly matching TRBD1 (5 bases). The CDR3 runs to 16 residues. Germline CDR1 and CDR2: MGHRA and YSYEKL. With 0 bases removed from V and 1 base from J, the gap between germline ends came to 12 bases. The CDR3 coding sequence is TGCGCCAGCAGCCAAGATCTCTACAGGACGAACACTGAAGCTTTCTTT. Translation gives CASSQDLYRTNTEAFF.

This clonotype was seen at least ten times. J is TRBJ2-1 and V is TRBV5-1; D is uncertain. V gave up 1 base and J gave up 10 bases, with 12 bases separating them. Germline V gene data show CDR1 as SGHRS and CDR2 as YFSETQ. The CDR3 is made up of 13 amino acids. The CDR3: CASSLRPGEEQFF. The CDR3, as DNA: TGCGCCAGCAGCTTGCGGCCCGGAGAGGAGCAGTTCTTC.

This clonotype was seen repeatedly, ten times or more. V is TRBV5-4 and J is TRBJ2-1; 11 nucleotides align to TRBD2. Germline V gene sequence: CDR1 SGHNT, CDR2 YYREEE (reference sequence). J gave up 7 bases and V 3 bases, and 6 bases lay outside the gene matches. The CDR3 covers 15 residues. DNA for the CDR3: TGTGCCAGCAGCTATATAGCGGGAGGGCGAAATGAGCAGTTCTTC. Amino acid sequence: CASSYIAGGRNEQFF.

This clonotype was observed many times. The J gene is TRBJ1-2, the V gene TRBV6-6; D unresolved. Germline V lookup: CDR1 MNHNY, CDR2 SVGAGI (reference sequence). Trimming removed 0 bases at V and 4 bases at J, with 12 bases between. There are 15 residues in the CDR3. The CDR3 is CASSYSTPGIYGYTF. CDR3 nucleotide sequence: TGTGCCAGCAGTTACTCGACTCCGGGAATCTATGGCTACACCTTC.

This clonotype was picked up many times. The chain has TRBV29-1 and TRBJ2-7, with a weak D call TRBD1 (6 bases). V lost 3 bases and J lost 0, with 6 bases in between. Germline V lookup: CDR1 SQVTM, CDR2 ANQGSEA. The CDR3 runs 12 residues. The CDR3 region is CSVEDSSYEQYF. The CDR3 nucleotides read TGCAGCGTTGAGGACAGCTCCTACGAGCAGTACTTC.

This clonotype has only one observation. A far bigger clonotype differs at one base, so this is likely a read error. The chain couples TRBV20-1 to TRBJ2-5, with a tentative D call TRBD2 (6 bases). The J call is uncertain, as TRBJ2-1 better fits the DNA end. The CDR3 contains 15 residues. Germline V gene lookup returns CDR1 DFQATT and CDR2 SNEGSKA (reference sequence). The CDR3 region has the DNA TGCAGTGCTAGAGATTTTCTCGGGAGTGAGGATGAGCAGTTCTTC. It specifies CSARDFLGSEDEQFF.

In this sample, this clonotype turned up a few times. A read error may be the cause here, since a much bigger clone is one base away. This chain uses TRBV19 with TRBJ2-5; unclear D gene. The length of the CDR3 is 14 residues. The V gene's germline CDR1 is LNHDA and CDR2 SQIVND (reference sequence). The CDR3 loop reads CASSMTQVQEAQYF. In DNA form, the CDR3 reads TGTGCCAGTAGTATGACCCAGGTCCAAGAGGCCCAGTACTTC.

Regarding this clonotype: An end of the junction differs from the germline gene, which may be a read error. CDR3 in amino acids: CASSLITGDLLF. The CDR3 DNA is TGTGCCAGCAGCTTGATAACCGGGGATCTGCTTTTT. The J gene is TRBJ2-2, the V gene TRBV7-9, with a tentative D call TRBD2 (5 bases). The CDR3 runs 12 residues. The germline V gene encodes CDR1 SEHNR and CDR2 FQNEAQ (reference sequence). Filled out from reference TRBV7-9 and TRBJ2-2, the complete variable domain reads DTGVSQNPRHKITKRGQNVTFRCDPISEHNRLYWYRQTLGQGPEFLTYFQNEAQLEKSRLLSDRFSAERPKGSFSTLEIQRTEQGDSAMYLCASSLITGDLLFGEGSRLTVL.

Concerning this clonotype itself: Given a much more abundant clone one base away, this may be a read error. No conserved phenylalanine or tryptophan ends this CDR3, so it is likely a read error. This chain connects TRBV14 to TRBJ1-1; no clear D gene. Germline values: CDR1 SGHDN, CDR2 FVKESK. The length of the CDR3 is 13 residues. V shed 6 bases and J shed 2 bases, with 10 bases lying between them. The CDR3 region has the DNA TGTGCCAGCAGTCACAGCCTTAACACTGAAGCTTTCTTA. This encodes CASSHSLNTEAFL.

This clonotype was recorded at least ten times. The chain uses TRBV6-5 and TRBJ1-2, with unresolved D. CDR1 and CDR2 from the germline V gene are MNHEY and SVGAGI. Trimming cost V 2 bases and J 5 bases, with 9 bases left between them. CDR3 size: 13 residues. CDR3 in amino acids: CASSYGQLYGYTF. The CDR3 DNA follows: TGTGCCAGCAGTTACGGGCAGCTTTATGGCTACACCTTC.

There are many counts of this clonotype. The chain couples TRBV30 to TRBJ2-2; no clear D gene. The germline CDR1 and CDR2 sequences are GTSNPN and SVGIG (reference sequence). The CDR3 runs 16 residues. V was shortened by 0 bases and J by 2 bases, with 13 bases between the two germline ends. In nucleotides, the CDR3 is TGTGCCTGGAGTGTACAAATGGACGGCAACACCGGGGAGCTGTTTTTT. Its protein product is CAWSVQMDGNTGELFF.

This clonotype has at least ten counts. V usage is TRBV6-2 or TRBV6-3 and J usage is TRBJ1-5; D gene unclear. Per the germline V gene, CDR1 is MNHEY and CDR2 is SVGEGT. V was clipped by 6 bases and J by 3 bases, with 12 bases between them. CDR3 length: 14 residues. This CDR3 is CASRDGRVNQPQHF. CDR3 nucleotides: TGTGCCAGCAGAGACGGTAGGGTCAATCAGCCCCAGCATTTT.

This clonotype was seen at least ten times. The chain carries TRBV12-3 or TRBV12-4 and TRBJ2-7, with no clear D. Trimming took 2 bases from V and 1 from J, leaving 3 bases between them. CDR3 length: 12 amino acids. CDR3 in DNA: TGTGCCAGCAGTTTACGGTCCTACGAGCAGTACTTC. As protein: CASSLRSYEQYF.

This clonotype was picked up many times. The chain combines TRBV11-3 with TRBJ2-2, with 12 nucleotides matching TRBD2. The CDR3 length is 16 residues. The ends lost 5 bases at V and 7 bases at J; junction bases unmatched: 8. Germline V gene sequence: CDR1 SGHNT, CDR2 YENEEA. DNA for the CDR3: TGTGCCAGCAGCAAGACTAGCGGGAGTTTTGGCGGGGAGCTGTTTTTT. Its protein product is CASSKTSGSFGGELFF.

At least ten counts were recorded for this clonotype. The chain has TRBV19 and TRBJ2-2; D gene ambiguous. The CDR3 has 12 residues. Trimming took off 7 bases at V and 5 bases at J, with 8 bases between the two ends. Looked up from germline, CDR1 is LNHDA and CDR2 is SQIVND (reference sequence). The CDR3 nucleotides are TGTGCCAGTAAGAAACTTACCGGGGAGCTGTTTTTT. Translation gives CASKKLTGELFF.

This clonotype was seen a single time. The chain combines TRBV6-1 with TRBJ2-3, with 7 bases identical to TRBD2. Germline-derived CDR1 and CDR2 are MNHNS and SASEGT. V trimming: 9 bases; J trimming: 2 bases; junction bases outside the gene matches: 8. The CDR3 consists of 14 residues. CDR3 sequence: CASYGGTNTDTQYF. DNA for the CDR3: TGTGCCAGTTACGGCGGGACTAACACAGATACGCAGTATTTT.

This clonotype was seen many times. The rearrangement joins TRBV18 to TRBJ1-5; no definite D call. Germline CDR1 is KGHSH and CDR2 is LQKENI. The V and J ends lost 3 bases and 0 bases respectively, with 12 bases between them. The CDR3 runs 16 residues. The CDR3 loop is CASSPDVRYSNQPQHF. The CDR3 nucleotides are TGTGCCAGCTCACCTGACGTCAGGTATAGCAATCAGCCCCAGCATTTT.

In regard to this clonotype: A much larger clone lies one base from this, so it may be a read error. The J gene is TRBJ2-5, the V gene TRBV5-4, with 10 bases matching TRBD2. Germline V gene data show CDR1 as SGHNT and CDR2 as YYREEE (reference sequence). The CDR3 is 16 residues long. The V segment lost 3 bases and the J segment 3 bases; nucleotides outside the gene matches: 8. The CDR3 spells CASSSQAGGEEETQYF. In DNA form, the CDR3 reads TGTGCCAGCAGCTCCCAAGCGGGAGGGGAAGAAGAGACCCAGTACTTC.

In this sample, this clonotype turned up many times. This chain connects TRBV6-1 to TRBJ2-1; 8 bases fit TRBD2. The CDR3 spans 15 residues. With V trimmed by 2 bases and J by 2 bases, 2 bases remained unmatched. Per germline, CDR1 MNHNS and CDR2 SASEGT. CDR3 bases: TGTGCCAGCAGTGAAAGCGGGAGACCCTACAATGAGCAGTTCTTC. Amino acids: CASSESGRPYNEQFF.

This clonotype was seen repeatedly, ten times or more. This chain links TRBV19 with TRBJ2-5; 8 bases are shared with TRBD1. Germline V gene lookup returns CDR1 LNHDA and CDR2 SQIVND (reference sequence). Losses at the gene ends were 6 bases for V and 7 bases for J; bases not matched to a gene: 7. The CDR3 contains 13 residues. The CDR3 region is CASSDHRGTTQYF. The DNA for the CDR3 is TGTGCCAGTAGCGACCACAGGGGGACGACCCAGTACTTC.

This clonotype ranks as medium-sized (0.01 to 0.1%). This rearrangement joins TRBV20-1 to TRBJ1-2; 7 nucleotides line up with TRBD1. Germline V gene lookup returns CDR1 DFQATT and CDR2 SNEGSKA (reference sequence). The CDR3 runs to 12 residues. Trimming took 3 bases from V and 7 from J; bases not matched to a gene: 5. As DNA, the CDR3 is TGCAGTGCTAGGGAGGGGGCGGTTGGCTACACCTTC. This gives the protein CSAREGAVGYTF.

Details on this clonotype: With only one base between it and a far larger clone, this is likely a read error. The CDR3 DNA reads as TGCGCCAGCAGCCCCGACGCAAGGACTGGCGGGAGGTCCTACGAGCAGTACTTC. This sequence encodes CASSPDARTGGRSYEQYF. This chain uses TRBV4-1 with TRBJ2-3; 8 bases line up with TRBD2. The closer fit of TRBJ2-7 to the DNA end suggests the J call may be wrong. Germline loops: CDR1 MGHRA, CDR2 YSYEKL. The CDR3 is made up of 18 amino acids.

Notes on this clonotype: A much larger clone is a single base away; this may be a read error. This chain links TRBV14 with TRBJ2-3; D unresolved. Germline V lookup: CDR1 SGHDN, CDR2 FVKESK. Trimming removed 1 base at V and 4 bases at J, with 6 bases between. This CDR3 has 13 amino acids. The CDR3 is CASSQGVPDTQYF. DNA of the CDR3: TGTGCCAGCAGCCAAGGTGTTCCAGATACGCAGTATTTT. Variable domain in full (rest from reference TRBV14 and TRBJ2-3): EAGVTQFPSHSVIEKGQTVTLRCDPISGHDNLYWYRRVMGKEIKFLLHFVKESKQDESGMPNNRFLAERTGGTYSTLKVQPAELEDSGVYFCASSQGVPDTQYFGPGTRLTVL.

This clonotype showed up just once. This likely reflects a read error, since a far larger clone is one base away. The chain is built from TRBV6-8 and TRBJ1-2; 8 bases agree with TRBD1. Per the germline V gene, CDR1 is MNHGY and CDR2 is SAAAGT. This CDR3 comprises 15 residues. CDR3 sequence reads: CDSKYGGTGAYGYTF. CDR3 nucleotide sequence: TGTGACAGCAAATACGGCGGGACAGGTGCCTATGGCTACACCTTC.

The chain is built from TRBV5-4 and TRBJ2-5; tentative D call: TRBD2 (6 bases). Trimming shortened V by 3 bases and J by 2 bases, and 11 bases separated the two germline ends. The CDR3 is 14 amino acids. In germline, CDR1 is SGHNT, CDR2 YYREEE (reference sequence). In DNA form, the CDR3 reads TGTGCCAGCAGCTCCCGGGACTTTCAAGAGACCCAGTACTTC. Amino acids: CASSSRDFQETQYF.

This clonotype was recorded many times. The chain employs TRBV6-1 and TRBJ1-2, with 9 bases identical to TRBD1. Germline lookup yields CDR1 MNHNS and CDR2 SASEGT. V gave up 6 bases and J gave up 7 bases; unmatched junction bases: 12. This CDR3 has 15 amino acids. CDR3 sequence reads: CASRSRDRVFAGYTF. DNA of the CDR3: TGTGCCAGCAGGTCCCGGGACAGGGTTTTTGCTGGCTACACCTTC.

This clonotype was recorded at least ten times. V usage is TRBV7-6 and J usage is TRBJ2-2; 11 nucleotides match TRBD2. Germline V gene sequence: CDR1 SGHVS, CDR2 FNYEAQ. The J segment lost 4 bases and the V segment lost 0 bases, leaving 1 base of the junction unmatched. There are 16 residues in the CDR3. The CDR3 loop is CASSLASGRGTGELFF. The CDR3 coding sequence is TGTGCCAGCAGCTTAGCTAGCGGGAGGGGCACCGGGGAGCTGTTTTTT.

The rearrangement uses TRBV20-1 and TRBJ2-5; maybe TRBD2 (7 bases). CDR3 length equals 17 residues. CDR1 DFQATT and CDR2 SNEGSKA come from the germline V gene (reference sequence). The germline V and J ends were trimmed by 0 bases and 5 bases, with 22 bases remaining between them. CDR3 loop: CSARDLSGGCGGETQYF. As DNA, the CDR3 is TGCAGTGCTAGAGATCTATCGGGGGGCTGTGGTGGGGAGACCCAGTACTTC.

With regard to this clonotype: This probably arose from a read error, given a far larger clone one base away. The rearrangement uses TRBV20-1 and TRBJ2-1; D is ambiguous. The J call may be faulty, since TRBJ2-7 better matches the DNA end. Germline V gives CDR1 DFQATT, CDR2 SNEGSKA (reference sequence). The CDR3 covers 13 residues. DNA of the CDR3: TGCAGTTCTAGAGATCTTTTCGCCTACGAGCAGTACTTC. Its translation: CSSRDLFAYEQYF.